This T cell receptor beta chain comes out of a study of shared clonotypes between healthy human individuals. Turning to the study itself: Each donor's CD4 naive and CD4 memory cells filled three plates apiece, CD8 naive two, and CD8 memory one.

Regarding the study as a whole: Represented diversity, genetic and exposure-history alike, was limited by few donors. Compared with memory subsets, naive subsets generally had larger estimated richness.

The CDR3 is 13 residues long. V dropped 2 bases and J dropped 3; count of bases not matched to a gene: 0. CDR1 and CDR2 from the germline V gene are SNHLY and FYNNEI. Note on this clone: As yet, its antigen is unknown.

Using immunoSEQ multiplex PCR, the repertoire was profiled, and TCRdb retains in-frame clones only, with some absent. Found here are over 1.4 million clones, roughly 96% of them singletons; the top ten hold over 1%. All the donors were Caucasian adults who lived in Nashville, Tennessee. The chain carries TRBV2 and TRBJ2-5; TRBD1 agrees at 7 bases. The clonotype comes from a man in his thirties or forties in good health. Sequencing was performed on naive CD4+ T cells sorted from blood. The subset: CD45RA+ positively selected. Here the CDR3 reads CASSEQGEETQYF. CDR3 nucleotide sequence: TGTGCCAGCAGTGAACAGGGGGAAGAGACCCAGTACTTC.